The 8 T cell receptor beta chains below come from one sample, sequenced in a study of T-cell memory formation after mild COVID-19. One entry per CDR3 protein results from TCRdb running MiXCR on the 5' RACE reads. The sample records 200,000 to 250,000 distinct CDR3 sequences, about 9.2% being singletons. Sequencing input: PBMCs or a T cell subset sorted from them (not recorded which). Receptors were obtained from a man aged 18 to 30 who had mild COVID-19 (a few samples of this study predate the infection). Cell type and time point are not known.

This clonotype has ten or more counts. The chain combines TRBV6-2 or TRBV6-3 with TRBJ1-5; 8 nucleotides align to TRBD1. Trimming at V came to 6 bases and at J to 2 bases, leaving 12 bases not matched to a gene. Germline V gene data show CDR1 as MNHEY and CDR2 as SVGEGT. The CDR3 length is 17 residues. The CDR3 reads CASRTTGVKPRNQPQHF. DNA for the CDR3: TGTGCCAGCAGGACGACAGGGGTCAAACCCCGCAATCAGCCCCAGCATTTT.

This clonotype was seen more than once but under ten times. DNA of the CDR3: TGTGCCAGCAGCTTCGGCGGTTCACCCCTCCACTTT. Protein sequence: CASSFGGSPLHF. This rearrangement joins TRBV7-2 to TRBJ1-6; D unresolved. The CDR3 has 12 residues. Per germline, CDR1 SGHTA and CDR2 FQGNSA. The ends were cut back, 3 bases at V and 9 bases at J, with 6 bases in the middle.

This clonotype was seen a few times. The genes are TRBV20-1 and TRBJ2-1; TRBD1 agrees at 10 bases. The CDR3 extends over 13 amino acids. Germline values: CDR1 DFQATT, CDR2 SNEGSKA (reference sequence). V gave up 5 bases and J gave up 4 bases; unmatched junction bases: 2. The CDR3 reads CSAEDRGYNEQFF. CDR3 nucleotide sequence: TGCAGTGCTGAGGACAGGGGGTACAATGAGCAGTTCTTC.

The chain couples TRBV7-2 to TRBJ1-1, with no clear D. Per germline, CDR1 SGHTA and CDR2 FQGNSA. The CDR3 runs to 13 residues. V was cut by 5 bases and J by 3 bases, with 10 bases left in between. CDR3 sequence: CASSQVRYTEAFF. CDR3 nucleotide sequence: TGTGCCAGCAGCCAGGTTCGTTACACTGAAGCTTTCTTT.

This clonotype showed up many times. The rearrangement uses TRBV12-3 or TRBV12-4 and TRBJ1-3; D remains unclear. The CDR3 has 12 amino acids. V lost 10 bases to trimming and J lost 2 bases, with 9 bases between them. The CDR3 loop is CANAWAGNTIYF. The CDR3 DNA reads TGTGCCAATGCGTGGGCTGGAAACACCATATATTTT.

The rearrangement links TRBV2 to TRBJ1-5; the D is unclear. From germline, CDR1 is SNHLY and CDR2 FYNNEI. This CDR3 region has 13 residues. Trimming removed 6 bases at V and 6 bases at J, with 12 bases between. CDR3 nucleotide sequence: TGTGCCAGCAGCCTACCCCCTGGTCAGCCCCAGCATTTT. As protein: CASSLPPGQPQHF.

In this sample, this clonotype turned up many times. The chain employs TRBV20-1 and TRBJ2-3; D is unresolved. Germline lookup yields CDR1 DFQATT and CDR2 SNEGSKA (reference sequence). The length of the CDR3 is 13 residues. V lost 4 bases and J lost 1, with 9 bases in between. CDR3 in amino acids: CSANPAGTDTQYF. DNA of the CDR3: TGCAGTGCTAACCCTGCAGGCACAGATACGCAGTATTTT.

This clonotype turned up a few times. The gene calls are TRBV12-3 or TRBV12-4 and TRBJ2-7, with 8 bases that match TRBD1. The CDR3 runs to 14 residues. Losses at the gene ends were 6 bases for V and 6 bases for J; bases not matched to a gene: 10. The CDR3 sequence: CASRRTQGAGEQYF. In DNA form, the CDR3 reads TGTGCCAGCAGGCGAACTCAGGGGGCTGGCGAGCAGTACTTC.